The text below deals with one T cell receptor beta chain. Its antigen is as yet unknown. Germline loops: CDR1 LNHNV, CDR2 YYDKDF (reference sequence). The CDR3 is 14 amino acids. Losses at the gene ends were 1 base for V and 6 bases for J; bases not matched to a gene: 4. This sample was taken from a study of response to subunit inactivated influenza vaccine. Findings of the study overall: Authors suggested each seasonal flu vaccination may recruit only limited numbers of new T cells.

Each CDR3 protein is one row after TCRdb ran MiXCR on the RT-PCR reads. This sample has approximately 700,000 distinct CDR3 sequences, with more than 15% found just once. This TCR was recovered from a man in his forties or fifties who received an inactivated influenza vaccine. V is TRBV15 and J is TRBJ2-3; 7 nucleotides match TRBD1. Here the sequenced sample was PBMCs from blood, taken about 13 days after vaccination. CDR3 coding DNA: TGTGCCACCAGCAGAGCAGGGACAGATGATACGCAGTATTTT. Protein sequence: CATSRAGTDDTQYF.